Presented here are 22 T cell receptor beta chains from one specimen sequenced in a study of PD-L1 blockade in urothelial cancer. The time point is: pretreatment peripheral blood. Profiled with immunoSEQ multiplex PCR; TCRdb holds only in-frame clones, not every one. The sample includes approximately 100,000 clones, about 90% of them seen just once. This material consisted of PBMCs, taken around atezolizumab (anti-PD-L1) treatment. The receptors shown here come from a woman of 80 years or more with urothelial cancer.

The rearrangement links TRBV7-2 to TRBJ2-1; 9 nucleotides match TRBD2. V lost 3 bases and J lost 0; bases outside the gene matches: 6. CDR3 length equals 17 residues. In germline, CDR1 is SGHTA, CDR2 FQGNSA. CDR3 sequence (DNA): TGTGCCAGCAGCTTCCGGCTAGCGGGGAGCTCCTACAATGAGCAGTTCTTC. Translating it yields CASSFRLAGSSYNEQFF.

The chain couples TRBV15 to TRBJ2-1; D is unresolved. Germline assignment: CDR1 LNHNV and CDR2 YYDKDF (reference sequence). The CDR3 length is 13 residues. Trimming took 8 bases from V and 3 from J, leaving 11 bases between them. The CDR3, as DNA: TGTGCCACCGCTAGGAGCCACTACAATGAGCAGTTCTTC. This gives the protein CATARSHYNEQFF.

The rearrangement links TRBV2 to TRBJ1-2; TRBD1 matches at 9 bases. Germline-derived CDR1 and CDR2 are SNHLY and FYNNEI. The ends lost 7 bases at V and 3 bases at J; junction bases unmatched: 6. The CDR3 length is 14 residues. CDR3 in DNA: TGTGCCAGCACCCGGACAGGGGCGGACTATGGCTACACCTTC. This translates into CASTRTGADYGYTF.

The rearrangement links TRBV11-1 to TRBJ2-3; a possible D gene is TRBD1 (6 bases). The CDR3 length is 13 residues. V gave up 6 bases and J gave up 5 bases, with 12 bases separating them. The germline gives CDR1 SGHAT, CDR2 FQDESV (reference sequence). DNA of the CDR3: TGTGCCAGCAGATCCCAGGGGAAAGATACGCAGTATTTT. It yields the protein CASRSQGKDTQYF.

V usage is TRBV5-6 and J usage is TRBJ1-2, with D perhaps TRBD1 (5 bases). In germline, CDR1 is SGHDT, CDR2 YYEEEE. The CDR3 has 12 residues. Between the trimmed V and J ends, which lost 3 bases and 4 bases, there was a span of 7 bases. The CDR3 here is CASSSDIYGYTF. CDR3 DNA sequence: TGTGCCAGCAGCTCGGACATCTATGGCTACACCTTC.

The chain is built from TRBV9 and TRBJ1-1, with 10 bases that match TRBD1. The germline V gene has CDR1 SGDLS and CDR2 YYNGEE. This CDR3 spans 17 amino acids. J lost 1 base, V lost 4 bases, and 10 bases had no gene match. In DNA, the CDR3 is TGTGCCAGCAGCCCTAGCGGGACAGGGGTAAGGAACACTGAAGCTTTCTTT. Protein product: CASSPSGTGVRNTEAFF.

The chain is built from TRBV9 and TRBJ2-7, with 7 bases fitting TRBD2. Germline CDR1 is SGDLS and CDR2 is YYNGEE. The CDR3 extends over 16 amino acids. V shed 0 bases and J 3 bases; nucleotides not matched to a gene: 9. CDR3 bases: TGTGCCAGCAGCGTAGGCGGGCTAGCGGAAAACTACGAGCAGTACTTC. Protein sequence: CASSVGGLAENYEQYF.

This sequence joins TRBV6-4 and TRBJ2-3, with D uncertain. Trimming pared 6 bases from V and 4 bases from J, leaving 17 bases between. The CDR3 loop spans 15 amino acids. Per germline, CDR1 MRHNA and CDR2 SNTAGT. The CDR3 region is CASSATVNRADTQYF. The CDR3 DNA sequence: TGTGCCAGCAGCGCAACCGTAAATCGGGCAGATACGCAGTATTTT.

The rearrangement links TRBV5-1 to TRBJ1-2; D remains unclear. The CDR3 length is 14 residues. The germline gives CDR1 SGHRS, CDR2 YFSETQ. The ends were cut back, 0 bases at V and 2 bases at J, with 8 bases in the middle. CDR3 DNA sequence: TGCGCCAGCAGCTTGGTTCCAGGAAACTATGGCTACACCTTC. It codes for CASSLVPGNYGYTF.

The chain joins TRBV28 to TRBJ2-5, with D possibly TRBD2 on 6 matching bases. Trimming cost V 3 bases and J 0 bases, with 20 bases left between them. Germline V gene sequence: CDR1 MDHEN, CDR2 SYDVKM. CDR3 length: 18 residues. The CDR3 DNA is TGTGCCAGCAGTTTTCGCCCCGGGGAGGTAGAGTACCAAGAGACCCAGTACTTC. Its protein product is CASSFRPGEVEYQETQYF.

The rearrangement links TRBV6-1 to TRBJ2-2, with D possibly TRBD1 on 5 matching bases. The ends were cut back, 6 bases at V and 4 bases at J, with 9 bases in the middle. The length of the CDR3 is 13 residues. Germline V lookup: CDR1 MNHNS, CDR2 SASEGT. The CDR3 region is CASRETGTGELFF. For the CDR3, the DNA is TGTGCCAGCAGGGAAACAGGCACCGGGGAGCTGTTTTTT.

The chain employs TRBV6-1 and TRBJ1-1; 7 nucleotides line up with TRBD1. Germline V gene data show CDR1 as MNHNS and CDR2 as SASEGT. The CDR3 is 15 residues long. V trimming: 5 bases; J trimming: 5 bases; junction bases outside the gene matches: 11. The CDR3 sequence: CASSTGDSRGTEAFF. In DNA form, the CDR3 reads TGTGCCAGCAGTACCGGGGACAGTCGAGGAACTGAAGCTTTCTTT.

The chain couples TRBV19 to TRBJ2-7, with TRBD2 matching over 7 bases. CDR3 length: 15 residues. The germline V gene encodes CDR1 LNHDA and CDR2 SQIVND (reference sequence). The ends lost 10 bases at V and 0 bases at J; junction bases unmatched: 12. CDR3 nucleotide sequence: TGTGCCACCCAAAGTACGGGAGGCCGCTCCTACGAGCAGTACTTC. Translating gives CATQSTGGRSYEQYF.

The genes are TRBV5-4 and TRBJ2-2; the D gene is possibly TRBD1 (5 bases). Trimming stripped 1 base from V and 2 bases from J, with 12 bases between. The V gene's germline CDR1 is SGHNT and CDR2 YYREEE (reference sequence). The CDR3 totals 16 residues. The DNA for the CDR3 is TGTGCCAGCAGCTTGTTTCAGGGAAGTAACACCGGGGAGCTGTTTTTT. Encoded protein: CASSLFQGSNTGELFF.

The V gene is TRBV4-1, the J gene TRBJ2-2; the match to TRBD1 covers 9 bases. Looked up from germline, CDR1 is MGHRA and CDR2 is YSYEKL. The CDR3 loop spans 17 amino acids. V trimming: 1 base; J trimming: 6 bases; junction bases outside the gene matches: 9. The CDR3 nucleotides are TGCGCCAGCAGCCAAGTTTTTACGGACAGGGGACCCGGGGAGCTGTTTTTT. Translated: CASSQVFTDRGPGELFF.

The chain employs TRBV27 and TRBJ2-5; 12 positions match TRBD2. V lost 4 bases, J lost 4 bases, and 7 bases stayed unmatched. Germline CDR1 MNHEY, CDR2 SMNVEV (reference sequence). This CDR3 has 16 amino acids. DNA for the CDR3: TGTGCCAGCAGTTCGCCTAGCGGGAGGGGGAGAGAGACCCAGTACTTC. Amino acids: CASSSPSGRGRETQYF.

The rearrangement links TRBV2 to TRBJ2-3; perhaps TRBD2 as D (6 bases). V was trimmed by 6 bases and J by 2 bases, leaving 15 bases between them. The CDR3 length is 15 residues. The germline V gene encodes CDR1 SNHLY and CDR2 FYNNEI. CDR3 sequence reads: CASRASDGYTDTQYF. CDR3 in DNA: TGTGCCAGCAGAGCTAGCGATGGATACACAGATACGCAGTATTTT.

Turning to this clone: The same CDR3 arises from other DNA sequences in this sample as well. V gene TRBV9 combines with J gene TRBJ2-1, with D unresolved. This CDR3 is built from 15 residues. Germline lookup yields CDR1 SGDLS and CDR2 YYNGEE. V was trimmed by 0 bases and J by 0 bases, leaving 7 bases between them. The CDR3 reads CASSVDGGSYNEQFF. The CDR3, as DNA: TGTGCCAGCAGCGTAGATGGCGGCTCCTACAATGAGCAGTTCTTC.

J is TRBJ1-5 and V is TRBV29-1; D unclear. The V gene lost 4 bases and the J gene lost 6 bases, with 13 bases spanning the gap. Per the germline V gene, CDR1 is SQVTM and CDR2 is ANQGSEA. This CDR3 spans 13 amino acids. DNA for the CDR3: TGCAGCGTTGGTTTAGCGGACGGTCAGCCCCAGCATTTT. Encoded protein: CSVGLADGQPQHF.

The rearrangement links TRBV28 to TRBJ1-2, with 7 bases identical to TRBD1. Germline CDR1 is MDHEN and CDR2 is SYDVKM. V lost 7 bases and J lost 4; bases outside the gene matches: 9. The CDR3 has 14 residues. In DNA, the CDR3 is TGTGCCAGCACCCAGGGGGGTTTCGGCTATGGCTACACCTTC. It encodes CASTQGGFGYGYTF.

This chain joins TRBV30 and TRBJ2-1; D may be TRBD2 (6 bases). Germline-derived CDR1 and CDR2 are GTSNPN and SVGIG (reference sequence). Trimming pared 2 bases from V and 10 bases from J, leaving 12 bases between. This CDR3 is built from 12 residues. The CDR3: CAWSPRGGEQFF. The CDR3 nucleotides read TGTGCCTGGAGTCCAAGGGGAGGCGAGCAGTTCTTC.

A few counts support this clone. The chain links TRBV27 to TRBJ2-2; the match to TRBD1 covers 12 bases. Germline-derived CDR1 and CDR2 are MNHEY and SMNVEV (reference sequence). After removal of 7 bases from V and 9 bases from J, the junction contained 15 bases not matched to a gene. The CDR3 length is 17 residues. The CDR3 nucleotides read TGTGCCAGCATCCAACACCAAGCCGGGACAGGGGGCCGGGAGCTGTTTTTT. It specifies CASIQHQAGTGGRELFF.